This T cell receptor beta chain was found in a study of blood T cell repertoires in COVID-19. Looking at the study overall: Samples taken during acute and convalescent COVID-19 were collected in the United States, Italy and Spain. Sample material is recorded as cDNA or gDNA derived from T cells, B-cell-depleted T cells, or PBMCs.

In the original processing: Amplification of reference gene primers provided the estimated nucleated cell counts. Clones were read by immunoSEQ multiplex PCR, and TCRdb kept only the in-frame ones, dropping some. V, J and clone size reflect that table, while D and trimming were determined from the DNA. This sample has about 300,000 clones, with more than 85% found just once. V lost 6 bases and J 0 bases, leaving 12 bases between the germline ends. Germline CDR1 ENHRY, CDR2 SYGVKD. The CDR3 extends over 15 amino acids. The sequenced sample consisted of peripheral blood. This clonotype was obtained from a man between 65 and 85 years old with acute or convalescent COVID-19. The chain carries TRBV10-3 and TRBJ1-3; the D is unclear. The CDR3 DNA is TGTGCCATCAGGGGGAGTGCTTTCTCTGGAAACACCATATATTTT. Translating it yields CAIRGSAFSGNTIYF.